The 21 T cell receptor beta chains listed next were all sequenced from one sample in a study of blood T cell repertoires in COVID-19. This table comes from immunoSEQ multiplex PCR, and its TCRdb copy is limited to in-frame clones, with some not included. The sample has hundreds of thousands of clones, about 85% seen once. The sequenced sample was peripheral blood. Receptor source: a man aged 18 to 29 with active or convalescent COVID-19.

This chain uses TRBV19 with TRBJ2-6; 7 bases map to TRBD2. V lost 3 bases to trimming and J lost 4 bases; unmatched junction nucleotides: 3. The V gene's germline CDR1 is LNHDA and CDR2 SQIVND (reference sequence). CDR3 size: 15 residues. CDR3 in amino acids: CASSMGGSGANVLTF. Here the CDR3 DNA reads TGTGCCAGTAGTATGGGAGGGTCCGGGGCCAACGTCCTGACTTTC.

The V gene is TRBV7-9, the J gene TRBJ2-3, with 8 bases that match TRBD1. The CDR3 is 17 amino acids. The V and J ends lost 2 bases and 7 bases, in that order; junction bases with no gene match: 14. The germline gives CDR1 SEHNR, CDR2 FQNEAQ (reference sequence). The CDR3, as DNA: TGTGCCAGCAGCTTAAGGGCTGGGCAGGGGGCTAGTTATACGCAGTATTTT. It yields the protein CASSLRAGQGASYTQYF.

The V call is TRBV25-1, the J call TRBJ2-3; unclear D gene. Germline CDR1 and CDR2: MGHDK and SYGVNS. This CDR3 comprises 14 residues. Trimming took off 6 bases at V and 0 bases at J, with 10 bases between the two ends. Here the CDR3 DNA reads TGTGCCAGCAGCCGCCTAGAGAGCACAGATACGCAGTATTTT. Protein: CASSRLESTDTQYF.

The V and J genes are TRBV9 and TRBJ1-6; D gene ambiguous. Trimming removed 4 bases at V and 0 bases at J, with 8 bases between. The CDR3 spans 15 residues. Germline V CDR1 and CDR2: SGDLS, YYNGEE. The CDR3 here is CASSPDVSYNSPLHF. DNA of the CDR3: TGTGCCAGCAGCCCAGATGTCTCCTATAATTCACCCCTCCACTTT.

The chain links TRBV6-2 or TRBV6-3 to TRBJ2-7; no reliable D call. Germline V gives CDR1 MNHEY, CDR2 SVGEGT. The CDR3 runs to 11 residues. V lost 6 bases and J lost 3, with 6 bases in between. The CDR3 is CASSPRYEQYF. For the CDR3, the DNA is TGTGCCAGCAGCCCGCGCTACGAGCAGTACTTC.

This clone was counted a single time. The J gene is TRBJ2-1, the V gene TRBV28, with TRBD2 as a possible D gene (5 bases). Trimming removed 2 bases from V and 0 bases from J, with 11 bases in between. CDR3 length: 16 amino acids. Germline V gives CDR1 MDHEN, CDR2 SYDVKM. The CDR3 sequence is CASSLERLSSYNEQFF. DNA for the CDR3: TGTGCCAGCAGTTTAGAGCGGTTGAGCTCCTACAATGAGCAGTTCTTC.

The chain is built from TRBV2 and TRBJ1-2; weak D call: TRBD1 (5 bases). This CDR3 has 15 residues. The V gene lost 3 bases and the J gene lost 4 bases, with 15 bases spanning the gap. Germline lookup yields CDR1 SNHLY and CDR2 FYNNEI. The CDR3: CASSDARAGGYGYTF. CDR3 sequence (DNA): TGTGCCAGCAGTGACGCCAGGGCCGGGGGCTATGGCTACACCTTC. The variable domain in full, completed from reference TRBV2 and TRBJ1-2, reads EPEVTQTPSHQVTQMGQEVILRCVPISNHLYFYWYRQILGQKVEFLVSFYNNEISEKSEIFDDQFSVERPDGSNFTLKIRSTKLEDSAMYFCASSDARAGGYGYTFGSGTRLTVV.

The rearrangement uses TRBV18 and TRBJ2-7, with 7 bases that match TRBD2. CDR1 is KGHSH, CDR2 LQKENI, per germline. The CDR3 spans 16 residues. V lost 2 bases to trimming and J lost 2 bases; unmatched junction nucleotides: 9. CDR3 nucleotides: TGTGCCAGCTCACCAACGAGGCGGGGGTTACCCTACGAGCAGTACTTC. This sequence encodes CASSPTRRGLPYEQYF. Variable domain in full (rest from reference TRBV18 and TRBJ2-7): NAGVMQNPRHLVRRRGQEARLRCSPMKGHSHVYWYRQLPEEGLKFMVYLQKENIIDESGMPKERFSAEFPKEGPSILRIQQVVRGDSAAYFCASSPTRRGLPYEQYFGPGTRLTVT.

The CDR3 loop reads CASSTGLAVDTQYF. CDR3 in DNA: TGTGCCAGCAGCACGGGACTAGCGGTAGATACGCAGTATTTT. The V and J genes are TRBV11-2 and TRBJ2-3, with TRBD2 identical over 11 bases. Trimming cost V 5 bases and J 5 bases; bases outside gene matches: 3. This CDR3 is 14 amino acids long. Germline-derived CDR1 and CDR2 are SGHAT and FQNNGV.

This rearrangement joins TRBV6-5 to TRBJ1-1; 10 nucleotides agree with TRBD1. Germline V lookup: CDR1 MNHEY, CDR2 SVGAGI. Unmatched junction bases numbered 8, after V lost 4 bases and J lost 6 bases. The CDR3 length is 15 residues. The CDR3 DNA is TGTGCCAGCAGTTCCTTGACAGGGGGCAAGGCTGAAGCTTTCTTT. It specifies CASSSLTGGKAEAFF.

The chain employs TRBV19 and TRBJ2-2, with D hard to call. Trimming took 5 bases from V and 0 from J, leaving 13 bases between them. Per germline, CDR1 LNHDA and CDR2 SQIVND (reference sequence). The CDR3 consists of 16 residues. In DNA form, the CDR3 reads TGTGCCAGTAGTTCTCGCGGCAGACCGAACACCGGGGAGCTGTTTTTT. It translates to CASSSRGRPNTGELFF.

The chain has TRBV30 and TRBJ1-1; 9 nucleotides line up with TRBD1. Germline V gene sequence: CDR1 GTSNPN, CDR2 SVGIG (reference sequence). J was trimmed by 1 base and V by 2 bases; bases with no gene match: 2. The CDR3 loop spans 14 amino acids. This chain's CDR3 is CAWSMGQGNTEAFF. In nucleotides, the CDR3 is TGTGCCTGGAGTATGGGACAGGGGAACACTGAAGCTTTCTTT. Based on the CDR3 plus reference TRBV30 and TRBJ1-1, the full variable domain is SQTIHQWPATLVQPVGSPLSLECTVEGTSNPNLYWYRQAAGRGLQLLFYSVGIGQISSEVPQNLSASRPQDRQFILSSKKLLLSDSGFYLCAWSMGQGNTEAFFGQGTRLTVV.

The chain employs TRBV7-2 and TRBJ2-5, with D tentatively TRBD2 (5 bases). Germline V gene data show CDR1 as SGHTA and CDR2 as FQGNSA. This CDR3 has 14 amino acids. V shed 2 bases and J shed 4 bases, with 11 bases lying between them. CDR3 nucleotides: TGTGCCAGCAGCTTAAGGTACCGGGGAGAGACCCAGTACTTC. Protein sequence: CASSLRYRGETQYF. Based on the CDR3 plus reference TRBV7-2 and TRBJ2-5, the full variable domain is GAGVSQSPSNKVTEKGKDVELRCDPISGHTALYWYRQSLGQGLEFLIYFQGNSAPDKSGLPSDRFSAERTGGSVSTLTIQRTQQEDSAVYLCASSLRYRGETQYFGPGTRLLVL.

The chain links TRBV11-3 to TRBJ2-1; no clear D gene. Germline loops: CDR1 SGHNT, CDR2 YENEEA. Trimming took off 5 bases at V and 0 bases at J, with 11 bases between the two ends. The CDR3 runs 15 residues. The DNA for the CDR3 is TGTGCCAGCAGCAGAGACAAGAACTCCTACAATGAGCAGTTCTTC. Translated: CASSRDKNSYNEQFF.

Here the CDR3 reads CASSFTGVQIHTEAFF. The DNA of the CDR3 is TGTGCCAGCAGCTTTACAGGGGTCCAAATCCACACTGAAGCTTTCTTT. This chain uses TRBV5-6 with TRBJ1-1; TRBD1 agrees at 7 bases. The V gene's germline CDR1 is SGHDT and CDR2 YYEEEE. J gave up 3 bases and V 2 bases, and 10 bases lay outside the gene matches. The CDR3 length is 16 residues.

CDR3 sequence: CASMRHLNTEAFF. The CDR3 nucleotides read TGTGCCAGCATGCGCCATTTGAACACTGAAGCTTTCTTT. The chain combines TRBV2 with TRBJ1-1; D is uncertain. Germline CDR1 is SNHLY and CDR2 is FYNNEI. This CDR3 is built from 13 residues. The V end lost 7 bases, the J end lost 0 bases, and 9 bases lay between the germline ends.

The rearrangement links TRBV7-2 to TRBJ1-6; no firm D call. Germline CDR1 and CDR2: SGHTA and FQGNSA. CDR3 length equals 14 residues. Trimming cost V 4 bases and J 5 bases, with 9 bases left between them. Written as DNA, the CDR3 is TGTGCCAGCAGCTCCGAGCTTGATAATTCACCCCTCCACTTT. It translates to CASSSELDNSPLHF.

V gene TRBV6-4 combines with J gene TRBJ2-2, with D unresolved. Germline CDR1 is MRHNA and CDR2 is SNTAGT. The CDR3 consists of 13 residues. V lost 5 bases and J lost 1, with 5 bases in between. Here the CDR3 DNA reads TGTGCCAGCAGTAATCAGAACACCGGGGAGCTGTTTTTT. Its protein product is CASSNQNTGELFF.

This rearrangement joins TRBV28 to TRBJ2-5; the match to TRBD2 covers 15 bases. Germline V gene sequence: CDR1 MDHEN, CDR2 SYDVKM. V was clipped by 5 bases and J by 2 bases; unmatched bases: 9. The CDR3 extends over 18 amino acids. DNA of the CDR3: TGTGCCAGCAGTCTTACTACTGGGACTAGCGGGAGGCAAGAGACCCAGTACTTC. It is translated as CASSLTTGTSGRQETQYF.

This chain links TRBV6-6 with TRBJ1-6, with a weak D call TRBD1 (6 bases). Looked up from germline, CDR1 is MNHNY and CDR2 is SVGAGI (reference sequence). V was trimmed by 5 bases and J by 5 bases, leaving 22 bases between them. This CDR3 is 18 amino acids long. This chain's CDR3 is CASSPYYPGTLNNSPLHF. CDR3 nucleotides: TGTGCCAGCAGTCCCTATTACCCCGGGACACTTAATAATTCACCCCTCCACTTT.

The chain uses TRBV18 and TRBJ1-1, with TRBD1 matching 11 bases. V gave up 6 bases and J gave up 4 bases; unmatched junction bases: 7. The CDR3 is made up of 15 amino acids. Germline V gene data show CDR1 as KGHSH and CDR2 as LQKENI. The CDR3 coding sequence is TGTGCCAGCTCCCGGACAGGGGGCGACGGCACTGAAGCTTTCTTT. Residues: CASSRTGGDGTEAFF. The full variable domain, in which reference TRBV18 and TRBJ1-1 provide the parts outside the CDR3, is NAGVMQNPRHLVRRRGQEARLRCSPMKGHSHVYWYRQLPEEGLKFMVYLQKENIIDESGMPKERFSAEFPKEGPSILRIQQVVRGDSAAYFCASSRTGGDGTEAFFGQGTRLTVV.